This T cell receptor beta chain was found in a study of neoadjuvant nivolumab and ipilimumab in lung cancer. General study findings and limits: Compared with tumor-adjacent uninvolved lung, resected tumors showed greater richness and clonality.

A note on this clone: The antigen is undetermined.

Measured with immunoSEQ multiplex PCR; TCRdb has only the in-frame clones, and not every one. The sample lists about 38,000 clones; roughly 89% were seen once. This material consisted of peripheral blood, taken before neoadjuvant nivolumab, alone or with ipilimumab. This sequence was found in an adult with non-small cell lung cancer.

CDR3 sequence: CASSLVGAGTNEKLFF. CDR3 nucleotide sequence: TGTGCCAGCAGCTTAGTAGGTGCGGGAACTAATGAAAAACTGTTTTTT. The chain uses TRBV7-2 and TRBJ1-4, with D unresolved. Trimming took 1 base from V and 1 from J, leaving 10 bases between them. Germline values: CDR1 SGHTA, CDR2 FQGNSA. CDR3 length equals 16 residues.